One sample yielded the 30 T cell receptor beta chains listed below, sequenced in a study of beta chain features in type 1 diabetes. Study conclusions and caveats: Shortening that was moderate but significant affected the TCRB CDR3s of Type 1 diabetes patients in all four CD4+ subsets.

Expressed TCRB transcripts were sequenced because the entire RNA isolate underwent reverse transcription. Only in-frame clones appear in the TCRdb table, and some are missing; sequencing was by immunoSEQ multiplex PCR. Among around 140,000 clones listed, around 13% were seen once. These receptors' targets are unknown. Material: central memory CD4+ T cells from blood. These receptors were obtained from a man aged 18-30 years with type 1 diabetes.

This clone was picked up a small number of times. The chain links TRBV5-1 to TRBJ2-7; 9 nucleotides match TRBD1. There are 14 residues in the CDR3. Looked up from germline, CDR1 is SGHRS and CDR2 is YFSETQ. Unmatched junction bases numbered 3, after V lost 2 bases and J lost 3 bases. CDR3 in DNA: TGCGCCAGCAGCTTACAGGGGGCGATCTACGAGCAGTACTTC. Translated: CASSLQGAIYEQYF.

The J gene is TRBJ2-7, the V gene TRBV14; 7 nucleotides line up with TRBD1. With V trimmed by 1 base and J by 3 bases, 6 bases remained unmatched. The CDR3 runs 15 residues. The germline V gene has CDR1 SGHDN and CDR2 FVKESK. The CDR3 here is CASSQVRGLSYEQYF. In DNA, the CDR3 is TGTGCCAGCAGCCAAGTTAGGGGGCTCAGCTACGAGCAGTACTTC.

This chain links TRBV13 with TRBJ1-6, with 7 bases that match TRBD1. Germline trimming cut 6 bases from V and 10 bases from J; bases unmatched to any gene: 9. Germline CDR1 PRHDT, CDR2 FYEKMQ (reference sequence). This CDR3 spans 14 amino acids. CDR3 residues: CASRIRQGRSPLHF. In DNA form, the CDR3 reads TGTGCCAGCAGGATTAGACAGGGAAGGTCACCCCTCCACTTT.

The V and J genes are TRBV6-5 and TRBJ1-1; D might be TRBD1 (5 bases). Germline CDR1 reads MNHEY; CDR2 reads SVGAGI. V lost 2 bases to trimming and J lost 3 bases, with 10 bases between them. The CDR3 is 14 residues long. The CDR3 DNA reads TGTGCCAGCAGTTACGAGGGGCGCGACACTGAAGCTTTCTTT. Translating gives CASSYEGRDTEAFF.

This clone came up a few times. This is likely a read error, given that the CDR3 carries no conserved phenylalanine or tryptophan at its end. It is unclear where the CDR3 begins or ends on the DNA, so no DNA is shown, and the CDR3 is as TCRdb lists it. The chain has TRBV5-1 and TRBJ2-7. The CDR3 numbers 8 amino acids, ends counted. Germline-derived CDR1 and CDR2 are SGHRS and YFSETQ. The CDR3 loop reads CASSEQVG.

The rearrangement links TRBV7-9 to TRBJ2-7, with D tentatively TRBD2 (5 bases). Germline CDR1 is SEHNR and CDR2 is FQNEAQ (reference sequence). V dropped 1 base and J dropped 6 bases, with 10 bases sitting between them. The CDR3 totals 13 residues. The DNA of the CDR3 is TGTGCCAGCAGCTTAGTACCAGAGGGCGAGCAGTACTTC. Encoded protein: CASSLVPEGEQYF.

This chain links TRBV6-5 with TRBJ1-4; D ambiguous. Germline V gene lookup returns CDR1 MNHEY and CDR2 SVGAGI. Trimming left V 6 bases short and J 6 bases short, with 14 bases between. The CDR3 runs to 14 residues. This CDR3 is CASSLRGSDEKLFF. The DNA of the CDR3 is TGTGCCAGCAGCCTCAGAGGGTCAGATGAAAAACTGTTTTTT.

J is TRBJ2-5 and V is TRBV10-3; D gene unclear. Germline CDR1 reads ENHRY; CDR2 reads SYGVKD. V gave up 3 bases and J gave up 5 bases, with 10 bases separating them. The CDR3 loop spans 13 amino acids. CDR3 in amino acids: CAISDWAEETQYF. CDR3 coding DNA: TGTGCCATCAGTGATTGGGCTGAGGAGACCCAGTACTTC.

The chain is built from TRBV15 and TRBJ2-2, with D perhaps TRBD1 (6 bases). Germline V CDR1 and CDR2: LNHNV, YYDKDF (reference sequence). Trimming removed 1 base at V and 0 bases at J, with 15 bases between. The CDR3 extends over 18 amino acids. Here the CDR3 DNA reads TGTGCCACCAGCAGAGGAGCAGGGGTGTCCGCGAACACCGGGGAGCTGTTTTTT. This translates into CATSRGAGVSANTGELFF.

The chain employs TRBV18 and TRBJ1-2; TRBD1 matches 8 bases. This CDR3 has 15 residues. The V and J ends lost 4 bases and 2 bases, in that order; junction bases with no gene match: 6. CDR1 is KGHSH and CDR2 is LQKENI in the germline V gene. The CDR3 reads CASSLSTGDNYGYTF. The CDR3, as DNA: TGTGCCAGCTCACTCTCGACAGGGGACAACTATGGCTACACCTTC. Based on the CDR3 plus reference TRBV18 and TRBJ1-2, the full variable domain is NAGVMQNPRHLVRRRGQEARLRCSPMKGHSHVYWYRQLPEEGLKFMVYLQKENIIDESGMPKERFSAEFPKEGPSILRIQQVVRGDSAAYFCASSLSTGDNYGYTFGSGTRLTVV.

This clone was observed a few times. The rearrangement uses TRBV2 and TRBJ1-2; D is perhaps TRBD1 (6 bases). The CDR3 runs 14 residues. V was clipped by 5 bases and J by 4 bases, with 14 bases between them. The germline gives CDR1 SNHLY, CDR2 FYNNEI. In nucleotides, the CDR3 is TGTGCCAGCAGTCGACAGGAGACTACCTATGGCTACACCTTC. Its protein is CASSRQETTYGYTF. Together with reference TRBV2 and TRBJ1-2, the CDR3 gives the full variable domain: EPEVTQTPSHQVTQMGQEVILRCVPISNHLYFYWYRQILGQKVEFLVSFYNNEISEKSEIFDDQFSVERPDGSNFTLKIRSTKLEDSAMYFCASSRQETTYGYTFGSGTRLTVV.

This clone was picked up a small number of times. This chain uses TRBV5-1 with TRBJ2-6, with D perhaps TRBD2 (5 bases). Trimming removed 4 bases at V and 0 bases at J, with 8 bases between. The CDR3 totals 15 residues. Germline V lookup: CDR1 SGHRS, CDR2 YFSETQ. CDR3 sequence (DNA): TGCGCCAGCAGCGGAGGAGGCTCTGGGGCCAACGTCCTGACTTTC. It yields the protein CASSGGGSGANVLTF.

V usage is TRBV2 and J usage is TRBJ2-3; a weak D match, TRBD2 (6 bases). The germline V and J ends were trimmed by 7 bases and 4 bases, with 15 bases remaining between them. The CDR3 extends over 14 amino acids. Germline V CDR1 and CDR2: SNHLY, FYNNEI. The CDR3 DNA sequence: TGTGCCAGCACCGAGAGGAGGGTGGCAGATACGCAGTATTTT. This encodes CASTERRVADTQYF.

The chain has TRBV7-9 and TRBJ2-3, with 7 bases fitting TRBD1. The CDR3 is 13 residues long. The germline gives CDR1 SEHNR, CDR2 FQNEAQ (reference sequence). V shed 7 bases, J shed 1 base, and the junction held 2 bases outside the gene matches. The DNA for the CDR3 is TGTGCCAGCATTCAGGGGGGCACAGATACGCAGTATTTT. It codes for CASIQGGTDTQYF.

J is TRBJ1-6 and V is TRBV28; D remains ambiguous. The length of the CDR3 is 12 residues. Germline V CDR1 and CDR2: MDHEN, SYDVKM. V was trimmed by 6 bases and J by 10 bases, leaving 10 bases between them. The CDR3 loop reads CASSPLRSPLHF. The CDR3 bases are TGTGCCAGCAGCCCCCTGCGCTCACCCCTCCACTTT.

In this sample, this clone turned up a few times. The chain employs TRBV29-1 and TRBJ2-5; 7 bases align to TRBD1. Looked up from germline, CDR1 is SQVTM and CDR2 is ANQGSEA. V was clipped by 1 base and J by 5 bases; unmatched bases: 4. This CDR3 has 13 residues. CDR3 region: CSVEVTGVETQYF. CDR3 nucleotide sequence: TGCAGCGTTGAAGTTACAGGGGTGGAGACCCAGTACTTC.

The chain employs TRBV7-8 and TRBJ1-1, with 12 bases that match TRBD1. CDR3 length: 15 residues. Unmatched junction bases numbered 8, after V lost 0 bases and J lost 12 bases. CDR1 SGHVS and CDR2 FQNEAQ come from the germline V gene. The CDR3 DNA reads as TGTGCCAGCAGCTTAGCAGGGACAGGGGGCGCTGGGTCTTTCTTT. It encodes CASSLAGTGGAGSFF.

This clone has more than one count but fewer than ten. The V and J genes are TRBV7-2 and TRBJ1-2, with D unclear. Trimming cost V 4 bases and J 7 bases, with 10 bases left between them. CDR3 size: 12 residues. The germline CDR1 and CDR2 sequences are SGHTA and FQGNSA. The CDR3 DNA follows: TGTGCCAGCAGCTCCTCAGGTGTTGGCTACACCTTC. Residues: CASSSSGVGYTF. Variable domain in full (rest from reference TRBV7-2 and TRBJ1-2): GAGVSQSPSNKVTEKGKDVELRCDPISGHTALYWYRQSLGQGLEFLIYFQGNSAPDKSGLPSDRFSAERTGGSVSTLTIQRTQQEDSAVYLCASSSSGVGYTFGSGTRLTVV.

The chain links TRBV12-5 to TRBJ2-1; D is perhaps TRBD2 (5 bases). This CDR3 spans 17 amino acids. Germline V lookup: CDR1 LGHNT, CDR2 FRNRAP. The V and J ends lost 5 bases and 2 bases respectively, with 19 bases between them. The CDR3 is CASGQKSIAPTYNEQFF. CDR3 bases: TGTGCTAGTGGTCAGAAGTCGATAGCGCCGACCTACAATGAGCAGTTCTTC.

This clone was recorded a few times. V usage is TRBV2 and J usage is TRBJ2-5; 10 positions match TRBD2. Germline loops: CDR1 SNHLY, CDR2 FYNNEI. Trimming cost V 1 base and J 4 bases; bases outside gene matches: 6. The CDR3 spans 16 residues. The chain's CDR3 is CASSEEASGGTETQYF. CDR3 DNA: TGTGCCAGCAGTGAAGAGGCTAGCGGGGGCACAGAGACCCAGTACTTC.

This clone was counted only a few times. This chain links TRBV18 with TRBJ1-3, with a tentative D call TRBD1 (6 bases). Per the germline V gene, CDR1 is KGHSH and CDR2 is LQKENI. This CDR3 is built from 16 residues. The ends were cut back, 4 bases at V and 4 bases at J, with 17 bases in the middle. The DNA for the CDR3 is TGTGCCAGCTCACTGATGGACCGGACAGAAGGAAACACCATATATTTT. Its translation: CASSLMDRTEGNTIYF.

This clone was seen a handful of times. V usage is TRBV6-5 and J usage is TRBJ1-6, with 8 bases fitting TRBD1. This CDR3 comprises 15 residues. Trimming at V came to 6 bases and at J to 10 bases, leaving 11 bases not matched to a gene. Germline CDR1 is MNHEY and CDR2 is SVGAGI. CDR3 amino acids: CASSPRGQGNSPLHF. The CDR3 DNA reads TGTGCCAGCAGCCCTCGAGGACAGGGTAACTCACCCCTCCACTTT.

This clone has a handful of counts. The chain has TRBV6-5 and TRBJ1-1; 9 bases line up with TRBD1. The CDR3 extends over 13 amino acids. V trimming: 6 bases; J trimming: 9 bases; junction bases outside the gene matches: 8. Germline V gene sequence: CDR1 MNHEY, CDR2 SVGAGI. The CDR3 spells CASRKTGGSQAFF. CDR3 sequence (DNA): TGTGCCAGCAGGAAGACAGGGGGATCACAAGCTTTCTTT.

The chain recombines TRBV6-1 with TRBJ2-2, with D possibly TRBD1 on 5 matching bases. V dropped 1 base and J dropped 9 bases, with 9 bases sitting between them. The CDR3 totals 13 residues. CDR1 is MNHNS, CDR2 SASEGT, per germline. CDR3 sequence (DNA): TGTGCCAGCAGTGAAGTGAAGGGGTGGGAGCTGTTTTTT. Translation: CASSEVKGWELFF.

The chain is built from TRBV27 and TRBJ1-2; possibly TRBD1 for D (6 bases). The germline gives CDR1 MNHEY, CDR2 SMNVEV (reference sequence). Trimming pared 3 bases from V and 4 bases from J, leaving 9 bases between. The CDR3 is 13 residues long. The CDR3 is CASSFGGLYGYTF. The CDR3 region has the DNA TGTGCCAGCAGTTTCGGGGGCCTCTATGGCTACACCTTC.

This rearrangement joins TRBV30 to TRBJ1-1, with TRBD1 as a possible D gene (6 bases). This CDR3 is 14 amino acids long. Between the trimmed V and J ends, which lost 0 bases and 5 bases, there was a span of 13 bases. The V gene's germline CDR1 is GTSNPN and CDR2 SVGIG (reference sequence). CDR3 protein: CAWSVYGGRTEAFF. The CDR3 nucleotides read TGTGCCTGGAGTGTATATGGGGGCCGAACTGAAGCTTTCTTT.

This clone was recorded a few times. The chain joins TRBV4-2 to TRBJ1-2, with TRBD1 identical over 9 bases. Germline assignment: CDR1 LGHNA and CDR2 YNFKEQ. Trimming cost V 1 base and J 2 bases; bases outside gene matches: 5. The CDR3 is made up of 16 amino acids. CDR3 nucleotide sequence: TGTGCCAGCAGCCAAGGAACCGGGACAGGGAACTATGGCTACACCTTC. Translating gives CASSQGTGTGNYGYTF.

This clone was found a few times. The chain carries TRBV2 and TRBJ1-6, with a weak D call TRBD1 (5 bases). Germline CDR1 and CDR2: SNHLY and FYNNEI. The V gene lost 10 bases and the J gene lost 6 bases, with 13 bases spanning the gap. The CDR3 is made up of 13 amino acids. The CDR3 is CATTGRGNSPLHF. Written as DNA, the CDR3 is TGTGCCACTACCGGTAGGGGTAATTCACCCCTCCACTTT. Full variable domain (outside the CDR3, taken from reference TRBV2 and TRBJ1-6): EPEVTQTPSHQVTQMGQEVILRCVPISNHLYFYWYRQILGQKVEFLVSFYNNEISEKSEIFDDQFSVERPDGSNFTLKIRSTKLEDSAMYFCATTGRGNSPLHFGNGTRLTVT.

This sequence joins TRBV30 and TRBJ1-2; weak D call: TRBD1 (5 bases). The CDR3 consists of 11 residues. V was pared by 5 bases and J by 6 bases, with 10 bases between. The germline gives CDR1 GTSNPN, CDR2 SVGIG (reference sequence). The CDR3 region is CAWWWGNGYTF. The CDR3, as DNA: TGTGCCTGGTGGTGGGGGAATGGCTACACCTTC.

This clone has more than one count but fewer than ten. J is TRBJ2-1 and V is TRBV7-2; 11 positions match TRBD1. Trimming removed 5 bases from V and 7 bases from J; junction bases left unmatched: 10. In germline, CDR1 is SGHTA, CDR2 FQGNSA. This CDR3 is built from 16 residues. Written as DNA, the CDR3 is TGTGCCAGCAGCACGGCCGGGACAGGGGGTTTGAATGAGCAGTTCTTC. This sequence encodes CASSTAGTGGLNEQFF.